The 9 T cell receptor beta chains listed next were all sequenced from one sample in a study of a mutant IDH1 vaccine in newly diagnosed glioma. Time point in this sample: week 35, safety follow-up. Doses comprised 300 ug of mutant IDH1 20-mer peptide each, plus topical imiquimod. The protocol was immunoSEQ multiplex PCR, while the TCRdb copy is restricted to in-frame clones and leaves out a portion. Here the sample spans fewer than 55,000 clones, 81% being singletons. The antigens for these receptors are not known. Sequenced here: PBMCs, sampled from a glioma patient whose treatment included an IDH1 peptide vaccine. These receptors were obtained from a middle-aged woman with glioma. Some clones in this sample may be carry-over from other donors' samples.

The chain recombines TRBV11-2 with TRBJ2-7; D not certain. With 2 bases removed from V and 5 bases from J, the gap between germline ends came to 4 bases. The CDR3 runs to 11 residues. In germline, CDR1 is SGHAT, CDR2 FQNNGV. The DNA for the CDR3 is TGTGCCAGCAGCTTATTTAACGAGCAGTACTTC. Protein product: CASSLFNEQYF.

This sequence joins TRBV4-3 and TRBJ1-2; D may be TRBD1 (5 bases). CDR3 size: 16 residues. Germline CDR1 is LGHNA and CDR2 is YSLEER. Trimming took off 0 bases at V and 1 base at J, with 12 bases between the two ends. CDR3 in DNA: TGCGCCAGCAGCCAAGATCTCATCCAGGGTAACTATGGCTACACCTTC. It translates to CASSQDLIQGNYGYTF.

V and J are TRBV6-6 and TRBJ2-1; TRBD1 aligns across 7 bases. The CDR3 spans 15 residues. Germline V gives CDR1 MNHNY, CDR2 SVGAGI (reference sequence). V shed 4 bases, J shed 0 bases, and the junction held 3 bases outside the gene matches. In DNA, the CDR3 is TGTGCCAGCAGTTCGACAGGGCGCTCCTACAATGAGCAGTTCTTC. Translated, it gives CASSSTGRSYNEQFF.

The chain couples TRBV7-6 to TRBJ2-3, with 9 bases identical to TRBD1. Germline V gene lookup returns CDR1 SGHVS and CDR2 FNYEAQ. The length of the CDR3 is 15 residues. V dropped 2 bases and J dropped 6; count of bases not matched to a gene: 6. CDR3: CASSLRGQGGDTQYF. CDR3 sequence (DNA): TGTGCCAGCAGCTTACGGGGACAGGGAGGCGATACGCAGTATTTT.

This clone was picked up one time. This chain uses TRBV7-6 with TRBJ1-1; D is unresolved. The germline CDR1 and CDR2 sequences are SGHVS and FNYEAQ. The length of the CDR3 is 15 residues. The ends were cut back, 5 bases at V and 1 base at J, with 14 bases in the middle. The DNA for the CDR3 is TGTGCCAGCAGCCTATCTTTGGAGAAGAACACTGAAGCTTTCTTT. The encoded protein is CASSLSLEKNTEAFF.

This clone appeared a few times. This sequence joins TRBV6-5 and TRBJ1-5, with TRBD1 as a possible D gene (6 bases). The CDR3 is 14 amino acids. Germline assignment: CDR1 MNHEY and CDR2 SVGAGI. Between the trimmed V and J ends, which lost 7 bases and 9 bases, there was a span of 19 bases. The CDR3: CASKDTGGSGPQHF. The CDR3 DNA reads as TGTGCCAGCAAAGACACCGGGGGCTCGGGGCCCCAGCATTTT.

The chain recombines TRBV7-2 with TRBJ1-4, with 8 bases identical to TRBD1. Germline V gene data show CDR1 as SGHTA and CDR2 as FQGNSA. CDR3 length: 19 amino acids. Trimming removed 5 bases from V and 0 bases from J; junction bases left unmatched: 14. The CDR3 sequence: CASSPRVRGRFATNEKLFF. DNA for the CDR3: TGTGCCAGCAGCCCGAGGGTCAGGGGGCGTTTTGCAACTAATGAAAAACTGTTTTTT.

The V gene is TRBV7-2, the J gene TRBJ2-3; D is perhaps TRBD1 (5 bases). Germline V gene data show CDR1 as SGHTA and CDR2 as FQGNSA. This CDR3 has 13 amino acids. V was shortened by 6 bases and J by 3 bases, with 10 bases between the two germline ends. CDR3: CASSWGPTDTQYF. The CDR3 DNA sequence: TGTGCCAGCAGTTGGGGCCCGACAGATACGCAGTATTTT.

This clone is medium-sized within its sample. The J gene is TRBJ1-1, the V gene TRBV6-1; D gene uncertain. Trimming pared 4 bases from V and 5 bases from J, leaving 8 bases between. The length of the CDR3 is 12 residues. The germline CDR1 and CDR2 sequences are MNHNS and SASEGT. The CDR3 nucleotides read TGTGCCAGCAGTGTAGGAGTAACTGAAGCTTTCTTT. Translated: CASSVGVTEAFF.